This T cell receptor (beta chain) was found in a study of regulatory T cells in long-lasting Graves disease. The time point denotes: newly diagnosed GD, antithyroid drugs for less than 3 months. From RNA extracted from PBMCs, the TCR library was made. The sample holds many counts of this clonotype. Arm-PCR of CDR3 regions and iRepertoire HTBI primers were the basis on which TCR beta libraries were built. TCRdb processed the multiplex PCR reads anew with MiXCR; each CDR3 protein has one entry. In the table there are under 800,000 distinct CDR3 sequences, roughly 15% of which are singletons. This sample also belongs to another study, concerning T cells in Graves' hyperthyroidism and ophthalmopathy. Per that paper: When the TCR CDR3 underwent first-round RT-PCR, the HTBI primer set was used.

The sequence was obtained from a woman aged 30 to 39 with Graves disease. Sample: peripheral blood mononuclear cells (PBMCs), taken at new diagnosis, from a patient treated with antithyroid drugs.

CDR3 bases: TGCAGTGCTACCGACAGGGACCAAGAGACCCAGTACTTC. Translation: CSATDRDQETQYF. The rearrangement joins TRBV20-1 to TRBJ2-5; 7 bases are a match to TRBD1. Germline loops: CDR1 DFQATT, CDR2 SNEGSKA (reference sequence). This CDR3 spans 13 amino acids. V was pared by 4 bases and J by 0 bases, with 2 bases of the junction left unmatched.